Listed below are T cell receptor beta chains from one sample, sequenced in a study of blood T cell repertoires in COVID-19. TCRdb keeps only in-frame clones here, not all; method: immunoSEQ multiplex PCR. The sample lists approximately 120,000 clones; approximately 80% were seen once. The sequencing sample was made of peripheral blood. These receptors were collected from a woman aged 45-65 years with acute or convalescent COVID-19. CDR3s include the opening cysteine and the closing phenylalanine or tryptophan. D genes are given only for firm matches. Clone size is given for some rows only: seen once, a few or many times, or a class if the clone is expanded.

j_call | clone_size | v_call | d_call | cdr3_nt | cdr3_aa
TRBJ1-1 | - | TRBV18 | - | TGTGCCAGCTCCACCGACAGTGAAGCTTTCTTT | CASSTDSEAFF
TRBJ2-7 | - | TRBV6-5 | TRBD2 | TGTGCCAGCAGCCAGCTAGCGGGGGTCGTATACGAGCAGTACTTC | CASSQLAGVVYEQYF
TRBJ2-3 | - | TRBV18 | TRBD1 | TGTGCCAGCCTTCAGACAGGGGGCACAGATACGCAGTATTTT | CASLQTGGTDTQYF
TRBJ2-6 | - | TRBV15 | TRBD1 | TGTGCCACCAGCAGGGGACAGGGCCCCTCTGGGGCCAACGTCCTGACTTTC | CATSRGQGPSGANVLTF
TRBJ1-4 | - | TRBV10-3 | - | TGTGCCATCAGTGGCGCAACTAATGAAAAACTGTTTTTT | CAISGATNEKLFF
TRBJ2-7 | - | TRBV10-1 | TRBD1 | TGCGCCAGCAGTGATACCGGACAGGGGAACGAGCAGTACTTC | CASSDTGQGNEQYF
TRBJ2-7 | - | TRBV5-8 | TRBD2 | TGTGCCAGCAGCTTGGTTAACTCCGCGGGAGCCTTCTACGAGCAGTACTTC | CASSLVNSAGAFYEQYF
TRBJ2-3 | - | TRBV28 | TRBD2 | TGTGCCAGCGGTAGCGGGGGGGCTGGTATGTGGACGCAGTATTTT | CASGSGGAGMWTQYF
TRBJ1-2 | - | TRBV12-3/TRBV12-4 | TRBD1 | TGTGCCAGCAGTTTCGGACAGGGGGTAGGCTACACCTTC | CASSFGQGVGYTF
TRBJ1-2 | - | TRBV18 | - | TGTGCCAGCTCACCACCTACAACTGGCTACACCTTC | CASSPPTTGYTF
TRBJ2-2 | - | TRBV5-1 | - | TGCGCCAGCAGCGGCGACAGTTTGAACACCGGGGAGCTGTTTTTT | CASSGDSLNTGELFF
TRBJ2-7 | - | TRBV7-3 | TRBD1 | TGTGCCAGCAGCCAGACAGGGGGGCCCTACGAGCAGTACTTC | CASSQTGGPYEQYF
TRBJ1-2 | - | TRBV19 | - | TGTGCCAGTGGTCTCGTGAGTTATGGCTACACCTTC | CASGLVSYGYTF
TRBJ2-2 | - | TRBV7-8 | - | TGTGCCAGCAGCCCCTCAGAAGTGATCGGGGAGCTGTTTTTT | CASSPSEVIGELFF
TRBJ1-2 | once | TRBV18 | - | TGTGCCAGCTCACCACCACAGGCCCCCCTCTATGGCTACACCTTC | CASSPPQAPLYGYTF
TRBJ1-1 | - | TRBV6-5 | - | TGTGCCAGCAGTTATGGAGGACTTACTCACACTGAAGCTTTCTTT | CASSYGGLTHTEAFF
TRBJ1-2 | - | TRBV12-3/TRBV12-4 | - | TGTGCCAGCAGCCCGGGTCGGGGGAGCTACACCTTC | CASSPGRGSYTF